This T cell receptor (beta chain) emerged from a study of cytomegalovirus exposure and HLA in healthy donors (dated 2017 in TCRdb). For the wider study: According to a later analysis, the 120 or so validation repertoires were produced on the same platform as the approximately 690 repertoires of the first cohort. The aim of the study was to test whether cataloging public T cell receptors could identify signatures of past pathogen exposure. In addition to the first cohort of 500 to 850 subjects, a separate validation cohort of approximately 110 different subjects was used. To predict cytomegalovirus infection status, the study brought together high-throughput TCR immunosequencing, statistical association of individual TCRs with disease status, and machine learning.

The receptor library was made with the immunoSEQ multiplex PCR assay. The source study handled its data this way. To diagnose cytomegalovirus status from the catalog of TCR beta chain sequences, a statistical classification framework was built. Entries here come from immuneACCESS through TCRdb and include only in-frame sequences with V and J called. Some clones fail to appear in such tables; in the studies checked, an unresolved V gene covers under half of the shortfall, and the cause of the remainder is unknown. V, J and clone size reflect that table, while D and trimming were determined from the DNA. The sample records about 200,000 clones, 80% to 85% of which are singletons. Roughly 1.2% of the sample is taken by the ten largest. Results and caveats for the whole study, not just this receptor: According to the authors, the approach could potentially be generalized to other disease states and immunological phenotypes. The classifier was reported to diagnose cytomegalovirus status with high specificity and sensitivity in both the original cohort and the validation cohort. In a later analysis, TCRs clustered in the first cohort were found to also tend to co-occur in the roughly 130 validation repertoires, with 94% of cluster scores above 0. Across donors, most TCR sequences were observed very rarely, whereas some public TCRs were present in many individuals. The validation cohort had no HLA typing available for a later analysis, so co-occurrence within that cohort was assessed over all 120 or so repertoires. The study listed 164 TCR beta chains as associated with cytomegalovirus. A few of the identified cytomegalovirus-associated TCR beta chains were confirmed in vitro to be specific for cytomegalovirus antigens.

Donors formed part of the validation cohort, which comprised 120 or so subjects and was distinct from the first cohort of 550 to 850 subjects. With respect to this clone: This receptor's antigen is unknown. Per-nucleotide qualities are absent, and no much larger clonotype sits a single base away.

For this chain, trimming is 4 bases at the V end and 3 bases at the J end, and the number of junction bases without a gene match is 6. Sequences MNHNY (CDR1) and SVGAGI (CDR2) are obtained from the germline V gene (reference sequence). The CDR3 starts with the cysteine, ends with the phenylalanine, and has 15 residues. The sequence is cut down to CDR3 DNA, 45 bases in frame from base 1. This chain is built from TRBV6-6 and TRBJ2-7, with 10 bases aligning to TRBD2. The sequencing sample was made of PBMCs. The TCR comes from a woman in her 30s in good health and CMV-seronegative. CDR3 region: CASSSAASGSYEQYF. The DNA reads TGTGCCAGCAGTTCCGCAGCTAGCGGGAGCTACGAGCAGTACTTC.